These 5 T cell receptor beta chains were all obtained from the same sample, sequenced in a study of blood T cell repertoires in COVID-19. Sequencing used immunoSEQ multiplex PCR; TCRdb keeps in-frame clones, though not all of them. Of fewer than 30,000 clones listed, 86% are singletons. Material: peripheral blood. All receptors derive from a man aged 50 to 60 with active COVID-19.

This clone was seen only a few times. This rearrangement joins TRBV25-1 to TRBJ1-5; D remains ambiguous. V gave up 6 bases and J gave up 4 bases, with 10 bases separating them. The V gene's germline CDR1 is MGHDK and CDR2 SYGVNS. The CDR3 has 13 amino acids. The CDR3 is CASRVGWNQPQHF. The CDR3, as DNA: TGTGCCAGCAGGGTGGGCTGGAATCAGCCCCAGCATTTT.

V is TRBV28 and J is TRBJ1-6; TRBD1 matches at 8 bases. The length of the CDR3 is 16 residues. CDR1 is MDHEN and CDR2 is SYDVKM in the germline V gene. V lost 5 bases, J lost 8 bases, and 11 bases stayed unmatched. The chain's CDR3 is CASSPPGQGGDSPLHF. The CDR3 nucleotides are TGTGCCAGCAGTCCACCCGGACAGGGCGGTGATTCACCCCTCCACTTT. The full variable domain, its missing parts supplied by reference TRBV28 and TRBJ1-6, is DVKVTQSSRYLVKRTGEKVFLECVQDMDHENMFWYRQDPGLGLRLIYFSYDVKMKEKGDIPEGYSVSREKKERFSLILESASTNQTSMYLCASSPPGQGGDSPLHFGNGTRLTVT.

The rearrangement joins TRBV28 to TRBJ1-1; tentative D call: TRBD1 (5 bases). CDR1 is MDHEN and CDR2 is SYDVKM in the germline V gene. V was shortened by 6 bases and J by 10 bases, with 15 bases between the two germline ends. This CDR3 is 12 amino acids long. CDR3 DNA sequence: TGTGCCAGCAGATTAAGACAGTCAACAGCTTTCTTT. It encodes CASRLRQSTAFF.

The gene calls are TRBV15 and TRBJ2-1; 10 bases match TRBD2. This CDR3 spans 16 amino acids. The germline V gene has CDR1 LNHNV and CDR2 YYDKDF (reference sequence). Trimming at V came to 0 bases and at J to 9 bases, leaving 8 bases not matched to a gene. The CDR3 is CATSRDSGRPGSEQFF. The CDR3 DNA reads as TGTGCCACCAGCAGAGATAGCGGGAGGCCGGGGAGTGAGCAGTTCTTC.

The chain is built from TRBV28 and TRBJ2-3; 9 bases fit TRBD1. Germline V gene sequence: CDR1 MDHEN, CDR2 SYDVKM. The J segment lost 5 bases and the V segment lost 1 base, leaving 10 bases of the junction unmatched. This CDR3 contains 17 residues. The CDR3 DNA sequence: TGTGCCAGCAGTTTATACCCATCGGACAGGGGTATAGATACGCAGTATTTT. Translation gives CASSLYPSDRGIDTQYF.